This T cell receptor (beta chain) is drawn from a study of OX40 agonist ivuxolimab in advanced cancers. The germline gives CDR1 MNHEY, CDR2 SMNVEV (reference sequence). The junction had 11 bases not matched to a gene; V was cut back by 6 bases and J by 1 base. The CDR3 loop spans 16 amino acids. Data came from immunoSEQ multiplex PCR; TCRdb stores just in-frame clones and leaves some out. The sample includes 100,000 to 150,000 clones, 85% to 95% of them seen just once. The sequencing here drew on CD4+ or CD8+ T cells sorted from blood, taken in a trial of the OX40 agonist ivuxolimab. The source is an adult with an advanced solid tumor such as melanoma, head and neck, liver or kidney cancer. The J gene is TRBJ1-1, the V gene TRBV27; 7 bases line up with TRBD1. CDR3 region: CASSSSEGAGNTEAFF. For the CDR3, the DNA is TGTGCCAGCAGCTCCTCGGAGGGGGCTGGGAACACTGAAGCTTTCTTT.